This T cell receptor beta chain derives from a study of cytomegalovirus exposure and HLA in healthy donors. Background on the study: There were some 400 genotyped donors. Of these, about 81% fell in the genetic ancestry cluster associated with self-reported Caucasian donors.

To note about this clone: Its antigen remains unidentified.

The PCR was carried out with 60 Vbeta primers and 13 Jbeta primers. This table comes from immunoSEQ multiplex PCR, and its TCRdb copy is limited to in-frame clones, with some not included. With under 45,000 clones in the sample, the ten largest clones hold 4%. Findings and limits, study-wide: Researchers reported that a few CMV-associated chains were confirmed in vitro as CMV antigen-specific. A later analysis showed that HLA-associated TCR beta chains had undergone more clonal expansion than equally common others. In a later analysis, parvovirus B19, influenza, CMV and Epstein-Barr virus appeared linked to several top co-occurrence clusters.

V was pared by 2 bases and J by 7 bases, with 11 bases between. Germline V gene lookup returns CDR1 MNHEY and CDR2 SVGAGI. This CDR3 is 13 amino acids long. The chain combines TRBV6-5 with TRBJ1-2, with D maybe TRBD1 (6 bases). This TCR derives from a male donor in good health and CMV-seronegative. What was sequenced was PBMCs. DNA for the CDR3: TGTGCCAGCAGTTACAACAACAGGGTTGGCTACACCTTC. Encoded protein: CASSYNNRVGYTF.